The TCR beta chain described here comes from a study of response to subunit inactivated influenza vaccine. General study points: There was a suggestion from the authors that each seasonal influenza vaccination recruits few new T cells.

A single record per CDR3 protein comes from TCRdb applying MiXCR to the RT-PCR reads. The sample includes under 550,000 distinct CDR3 sequences, about 8% seen only once; the top ten take 10% to 15%. Trimming removed 4 bases from V and 2 bases from J, with 4 bases in between. The CDR3 runs to 11 residues. Germline loops: CDR1 SQVTM, CDR2 ANQGSEA. Comment on this clonotype: Its antigen is not known.

This clonotype was sampled from a man between 50 and 69 years old who received an inactivated influenza vaccine. V and J are TRBV29-1 and TRBJ2-3, with no clear D. This material consisted of PBMCs from blood, taken roughly 24 months after vaccination. The CDR3 DNA reads TGCAGCGTTGTGGTCACAGATACGCAGTATTTT. This codes for CSVVVTDTQYF.